This T cell receptor (beta chain) stems from a study of T-cell reconstitution after alpha-beta-depleted transplantation in children. Unique molecular identifiers were used to barcode this TCRbeta library. TCRdb independently ran MiXCR on the PCR reads; one entry per CDR3 protein. This sample yields 200,000 to 250,000 distinct CDR3 sequences, of which 8% to 10% are seen a single time; around 6.2% belongs to the top ten. CDR3 size: 14 residues. CDR1 is MNHEY, CDR2 SMNVEV, per germline (reference sequence). Trimming pared 6 bases from V and 0 bases from J, leaving 11 bases between. The J gene is TRBJ1-1, the V gene TRBV27; D unclear. The TCR originated in a human donor who donated a stem cell graft to a child with acute lymphoblastic leukemia. Sequences were derived from PBMCs from the stem cell graft donor, sampled from the stem cell graft. CDR3: CASSRREVNTEAFF. The CDR3 nucleotides read TGTGCCAGCAGCCGAAGGGAGGTGAACACTGAAGCTTTCTTT.